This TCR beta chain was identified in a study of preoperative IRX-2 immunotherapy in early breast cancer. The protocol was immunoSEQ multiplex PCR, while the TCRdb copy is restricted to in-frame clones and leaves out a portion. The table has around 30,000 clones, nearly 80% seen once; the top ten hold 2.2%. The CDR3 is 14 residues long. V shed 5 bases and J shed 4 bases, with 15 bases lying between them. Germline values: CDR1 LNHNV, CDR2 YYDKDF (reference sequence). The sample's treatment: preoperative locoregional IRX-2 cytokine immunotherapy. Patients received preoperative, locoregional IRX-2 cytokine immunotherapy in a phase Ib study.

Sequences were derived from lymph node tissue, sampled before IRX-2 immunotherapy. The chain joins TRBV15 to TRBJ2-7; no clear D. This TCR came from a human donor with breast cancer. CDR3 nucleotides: TGTGCCACCAGCCGCGAAGGGAACTCATACGAGCAGTACTTC. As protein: CATSREGNSYEQYF.